What follows is one T cell receptor (beta chain) and its context. This record comes from a study of shared clonotypes between healthy human individuals. The method was immunoSEQ multiplex PCR; TCRdb's version includes in-frame clones alone and lacks a portion of them. The table lists roughly 1.4 million clones, 98% of them singletons. This CDR3 spans 19 amino acids. Germline V gene data show CDR1 as GTSNPN and CDR2 as SVGIG (reference sequence). The V segment lost 2 bases and the J segment 1 base; nucleotides outside the gene matches: 8. This sequence was found in a man aged 25 to 40 in good health. The sample consisted of naive CD4+ T cells sorted from blood. Subset meaning: CD45RA+ positively selected. This chain connects TRBV30 to TRBJ2-6, with TRBD2 matching over 13 bases. The CDR3 DNA reads as TGTGCCTGGAGTCCCGGGACTAGCGGGAACCTATCTGGGGCCAACGTCCTGACTTTC. Its translation: CAWSPGTSGNLSGANVLTF.